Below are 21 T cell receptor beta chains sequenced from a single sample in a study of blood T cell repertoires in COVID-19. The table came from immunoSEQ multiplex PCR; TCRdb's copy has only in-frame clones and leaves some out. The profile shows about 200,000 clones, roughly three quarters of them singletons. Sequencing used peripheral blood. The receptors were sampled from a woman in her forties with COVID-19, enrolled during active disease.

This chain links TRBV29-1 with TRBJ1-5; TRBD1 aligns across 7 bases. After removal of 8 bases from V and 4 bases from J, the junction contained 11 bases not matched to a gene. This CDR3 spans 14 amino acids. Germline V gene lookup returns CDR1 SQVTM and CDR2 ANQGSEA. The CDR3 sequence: CSIIGTDPNQPQHF. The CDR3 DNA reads TGCAGCATTATCGGGACAGATCCTAATCAGCCCCAGCATTTT. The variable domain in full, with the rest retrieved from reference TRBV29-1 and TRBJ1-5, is SAVISQKPSRDICQRGTSLTIQCQVDSQVTMMFWYRQQPGQSLTLIATANQGSEATYESGFVIDKFPISRPNLTFSTLTVSNMSPEDSSIYLCSIIGTDPNQPQHFGDGTRLSIL.

CDR3 protein: CASSIWTENTEAFF. The CDR3 DNA is TGTGCCAGCAGTATTTGGACAGAGAACACTGAAGCTTTCTTT. The chain uses TRBV6-5 and TRBJ1-1; the D gene is possibly TRBD1 (6 bases). Looked up from germline, CDR1 is MNHEY and CDR2 is SVGAGI. The CDR3 totals 14 residues. The V gene lost 5 bases and the J gene lost 1 base, with 11 bases spanning the gap.

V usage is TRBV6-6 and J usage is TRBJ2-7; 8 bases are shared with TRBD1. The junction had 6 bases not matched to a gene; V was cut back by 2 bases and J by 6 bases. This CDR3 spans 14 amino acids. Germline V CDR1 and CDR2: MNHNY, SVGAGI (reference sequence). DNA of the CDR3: TGTGCCAGCAGTTACCCGGACAGGGAACGCGAGCAGTACTTC. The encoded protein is CASSYPDREREQYF.

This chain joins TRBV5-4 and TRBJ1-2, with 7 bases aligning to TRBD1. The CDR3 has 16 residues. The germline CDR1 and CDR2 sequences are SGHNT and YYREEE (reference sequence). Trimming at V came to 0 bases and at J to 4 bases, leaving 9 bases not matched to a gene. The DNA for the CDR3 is TGTGCCAGCAGCTTGGATCGGGACAGTAGCCCCTATGGCTACACCTTC. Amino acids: CASSLDRDSSPYGYTF.

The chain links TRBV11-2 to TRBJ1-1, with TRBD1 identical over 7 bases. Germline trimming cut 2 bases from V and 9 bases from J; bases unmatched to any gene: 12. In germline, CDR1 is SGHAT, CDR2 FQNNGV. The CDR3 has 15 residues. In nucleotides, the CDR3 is TGTGCCAGCAGCTTAAGGGATGGGGACAGCTCTAAAGCTTTCTTT. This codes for CASSLRDGDSSKAFF.

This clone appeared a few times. Here the CDR3 reads CASSLGGQNSPLHF. The CDR3 bases are TGTGCCAGCAGCTTAGGGGGCCAGAATTCACCCCTCCACTTT. The chain carries TRBV7-9 and TRBJ1-6; maybe TRBD1 (5 bases). Germline CDR1 and CDR2: SEHNR and FQNEAQ (reference sequence). V gave up 1 base and J gave up 7 bases, with 8 bases separating them. This CDR3 is built from 14 residues. Using reference TRBV7-9 and TRBJ1-6 for the parts outside the CDR3, the full variable domain is DTGVSQNPRHKITKRGQNVTFRCDPISEHNRLYWYRQTLGQGPEFLTYFQNEAQLEKSRLLSDRFSAERPKGSFSTLEIQRTEQGDSAMYLCASSLGGQNSPLHFGNGTRLTVT.

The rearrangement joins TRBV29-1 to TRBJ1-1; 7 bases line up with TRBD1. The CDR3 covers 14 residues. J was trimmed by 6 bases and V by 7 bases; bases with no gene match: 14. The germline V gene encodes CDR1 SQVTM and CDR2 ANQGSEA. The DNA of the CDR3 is TGCAGCGCCATTACAGGGGACTTTTTCGCTGAAGCTTTCTTT. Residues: CSAITGDFFAEAFF.

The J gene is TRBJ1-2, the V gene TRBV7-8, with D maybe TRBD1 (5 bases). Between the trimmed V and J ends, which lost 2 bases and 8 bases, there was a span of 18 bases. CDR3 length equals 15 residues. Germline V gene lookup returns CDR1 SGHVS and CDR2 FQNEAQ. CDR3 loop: CASSLNSAGRQGYTF. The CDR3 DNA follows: TGTGCCAGCAGCTTAAACTCTGCTGGGCGACAGGGCTACACCTTC.

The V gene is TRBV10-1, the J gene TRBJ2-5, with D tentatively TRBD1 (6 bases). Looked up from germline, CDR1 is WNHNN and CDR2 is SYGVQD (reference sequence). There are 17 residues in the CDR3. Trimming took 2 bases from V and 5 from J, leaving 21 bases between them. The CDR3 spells CASSELGRGEYEETQYF. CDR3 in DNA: TGCGCCAGCAGTGAGCTGGGCAGGGGAGAATATGAGGAGACCCAGTACTTC.

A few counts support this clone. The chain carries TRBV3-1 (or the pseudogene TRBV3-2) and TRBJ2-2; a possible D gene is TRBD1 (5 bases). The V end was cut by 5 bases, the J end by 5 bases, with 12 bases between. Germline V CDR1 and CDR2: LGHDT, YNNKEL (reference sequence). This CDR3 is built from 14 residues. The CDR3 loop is CASSFLQATGELFF. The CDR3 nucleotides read TGTGCCAGCAGCTTTTTACAGGCTACCGGGGAGCTGTTTTTT.

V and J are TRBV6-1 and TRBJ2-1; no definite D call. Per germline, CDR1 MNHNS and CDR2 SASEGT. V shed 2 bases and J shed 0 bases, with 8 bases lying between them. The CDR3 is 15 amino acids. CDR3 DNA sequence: TGTGCCAGCAGTGAAAATCTTAGCTCCTACAATGAGCAGTTCTTC. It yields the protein CASSENLSSYNEQFF.

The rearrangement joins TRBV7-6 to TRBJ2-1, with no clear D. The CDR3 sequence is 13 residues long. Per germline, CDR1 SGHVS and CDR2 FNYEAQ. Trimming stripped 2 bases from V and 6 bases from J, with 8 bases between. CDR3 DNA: TGTGCCAGCAGCTTAAACTACCGCAATGAGCAGTTCTTC. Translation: CASSLNYRNEQFF. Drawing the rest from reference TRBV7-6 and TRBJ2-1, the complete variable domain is GAGVSQSPRYKVTKRGQDVALRCDPISGHVSLYWYRQALGQGPEFLTYFNYEAQQDKSGLPNDRFSAERPEGSISTLTIQRTEQRDSAMYRCASSLNYRNEQFFGPGTRLTVL.

The CDR3 reads CASSLAPAGHYSGNTIYF. In nucleotides, the CDR3 is TGTGCCAGCTCACTAGCCCCCGCAGGGCACTACTCTGGAAACACCATATATTTT. The chain couples TRBV18 to TRBJ1-3, with a possible D match to TRBD1 (5 bases). CDR3 size: 18 residues. Germline V gives CDR1 KGHSH, CDR2 LQKENI. The ends were cut back, 4 bases at V and 0 bases at J, with 19 bases in the middle. Using reference TRBV18 and TRBJ1-3 for the parts outside the CDR3, the full variable domain is NAGVMQNPRHLVRRRGQEARLRCSPMKGHSHVYWYRQLPEEGLKFMVYLQKENIIDESGMPKERFSAEFPKEGPSILRIQQVVRGDSAAYFCASSLAPAGHYSGNTIYFGEGSWLTVV.

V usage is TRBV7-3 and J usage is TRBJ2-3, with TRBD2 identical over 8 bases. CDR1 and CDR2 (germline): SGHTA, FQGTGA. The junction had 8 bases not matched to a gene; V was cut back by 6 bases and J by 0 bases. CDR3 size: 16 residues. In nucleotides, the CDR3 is TGTGCCAGCAGTCCGGGCGGGGGGCCGAGCACAGATACGCAGTATTTT. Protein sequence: CASSPGGGPSTDTQYF.

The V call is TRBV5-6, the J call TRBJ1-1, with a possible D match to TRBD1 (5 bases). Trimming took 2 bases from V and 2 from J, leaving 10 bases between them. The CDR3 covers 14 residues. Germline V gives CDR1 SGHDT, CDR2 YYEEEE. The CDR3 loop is CASSFGGVNTEAFF. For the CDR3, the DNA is TGTGCCAGCAGCTTTGGAGGGGTAAACACTGAAGCTTTCTTT.

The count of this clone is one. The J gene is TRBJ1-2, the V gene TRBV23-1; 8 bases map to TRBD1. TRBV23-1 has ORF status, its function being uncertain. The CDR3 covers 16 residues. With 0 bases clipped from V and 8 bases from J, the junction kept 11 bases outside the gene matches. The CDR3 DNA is TGCGCCAGCAGTCAATCAGTCAGCAGGGGGCCGTGCGGCTACACCTTC. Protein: CASSQSVSRGPCGYTF.

The DNA for the CDR3 is TGTGCCAGCAGCTATCCCCCAGGGTTCCGAGAGCAGTACTTC. It encodes CASSYPPGFREQYF. V usage is TRBV6-2 or TRBV6-3 and J usage is TRBJ2-7, with D possibly TRBD1 on 5 matching bases. CDR1 and CDR2 from the germline V gene are MNHEY and SVGEGT. V lost 6 bases and J 7 bases, leaving 19 bases between the germline ends. The CDR3 covers 14 residues.

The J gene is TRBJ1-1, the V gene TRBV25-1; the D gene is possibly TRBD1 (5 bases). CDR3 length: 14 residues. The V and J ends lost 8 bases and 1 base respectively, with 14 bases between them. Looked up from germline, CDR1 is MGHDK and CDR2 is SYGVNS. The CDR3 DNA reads TGTGCCAGCTCAAAGAATCAGGGGAACACTGAAGCTTTCTTT. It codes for CASSKNQGNTEAFF. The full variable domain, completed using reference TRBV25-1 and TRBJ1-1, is EADIYQTPRYLVIGTGKKITLECSQTMGHDKMYWYQQDPGMELHLIHYSYGVNSTEKGDLSSESTVSRIRTEHFPLTLESARPSHTSQYLCASSKNQGNTEAFFGQGTRLTVV.

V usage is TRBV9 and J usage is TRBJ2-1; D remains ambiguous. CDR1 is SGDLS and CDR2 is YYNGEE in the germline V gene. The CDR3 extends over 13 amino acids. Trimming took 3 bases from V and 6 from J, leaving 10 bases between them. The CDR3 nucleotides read TGTGCCAGCAGCGAACTCCTAGGCAATGAGCAGTTCTTC. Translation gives CASSELLGNEQFF.

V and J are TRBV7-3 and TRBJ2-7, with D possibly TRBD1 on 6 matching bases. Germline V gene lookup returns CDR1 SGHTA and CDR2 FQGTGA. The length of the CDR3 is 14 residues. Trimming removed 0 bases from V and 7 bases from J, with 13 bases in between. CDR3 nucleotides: TGTGCCAGCAGCTTAACTTCGTGGCAGGGGGAGCAGTACTTC. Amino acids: CASSLTSWQGEQYF. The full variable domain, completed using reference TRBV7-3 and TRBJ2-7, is GAGVSQTPSNKVTEKGKYVELRCDPISGHTALYWYRQSLGQGPEFLIYFQGTGAADDSGLPNDRFFAVRPEGSVSTLKIQRTERGDSAVYLCASSLTSWQGEQYFGPGTRLTVT.

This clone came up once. The CDR3 nucleotides are TGTGCCAGCAGCTCCGGACTAGCGGGAGTGGAGACCCAGTACTTC. It translates to CASSSGLAGVETQYF. This chain joins TRBV6-6 and TRBJ2-5; 13 bases line up with TRBD2. The CDR3 is 15 amino acids. The V gene end was trimmed by 6 bases and the J gene end by 5 bases; junction bases not matched to a gene: 6. Per germline, CDR1 MNHNY and CDR2 SVGAGI (reference sequence).